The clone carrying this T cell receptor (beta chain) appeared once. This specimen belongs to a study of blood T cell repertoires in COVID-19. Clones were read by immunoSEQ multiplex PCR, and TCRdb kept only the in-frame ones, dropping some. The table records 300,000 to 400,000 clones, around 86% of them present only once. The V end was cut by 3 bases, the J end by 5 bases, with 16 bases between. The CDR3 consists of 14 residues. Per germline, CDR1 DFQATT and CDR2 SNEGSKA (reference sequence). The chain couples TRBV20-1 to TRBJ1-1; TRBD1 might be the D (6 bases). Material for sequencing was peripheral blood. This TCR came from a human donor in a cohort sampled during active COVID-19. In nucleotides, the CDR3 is TGCAGTGCTAGTCTCCGGGACATGAGGACTGAAGCTTTCTTT. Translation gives CSASLRDMRTEAFF.